In its sample, the clone carrying this TCR beta chain was seen a few times. Its antigen is not known. This sample is part of a study of blood T cells in healthy people across ages. Findings of the study overall: Not knowing donor CMV status may have confounded expanded clonotype changes.

Then a second PCR, running roughly 6 to 11 cycles, was carried out with a sample-barcoded 5' primer and a J-beta primer mix. MiXCR, run by TCRdb on the 5' RACE reads, gives a single entry per CDR3 protein. The data contain around 1,000,000 distinct CDR3 sequences, about 23% of them seen just once; the ten biggest clones take up less than 0.75%. The V and J ends lost 6 bases and 3 bases respectively, with 11 bases between them. Germline V gene lookup returns CDR1 SGHAT and CDR2 FQNNGV. CDR3 length: 14 residues. This sample was shared with a second study, whose subject was T cells of mothers and their children. From that study: Second-PCR primer M1S introduced sample barcodes and 2-4 random nucleotides. TCR recombination output is shaped by thymic selection similarly in related and unrelated pairs.

The sequence derives from a girl between 2 and 10 years old in good health. This rearrangement joins TRBV11-2 to TRBJ2-2; D is possibly TRBD1 (5 bases). The specimen was blood. CDR3 nucleotide sequence: TGTGCCAGCAGGGGGCTTGGGGACACCGGGGAGCTGTTTTTT. This sequence encodes CASRGLGDTGELFF.